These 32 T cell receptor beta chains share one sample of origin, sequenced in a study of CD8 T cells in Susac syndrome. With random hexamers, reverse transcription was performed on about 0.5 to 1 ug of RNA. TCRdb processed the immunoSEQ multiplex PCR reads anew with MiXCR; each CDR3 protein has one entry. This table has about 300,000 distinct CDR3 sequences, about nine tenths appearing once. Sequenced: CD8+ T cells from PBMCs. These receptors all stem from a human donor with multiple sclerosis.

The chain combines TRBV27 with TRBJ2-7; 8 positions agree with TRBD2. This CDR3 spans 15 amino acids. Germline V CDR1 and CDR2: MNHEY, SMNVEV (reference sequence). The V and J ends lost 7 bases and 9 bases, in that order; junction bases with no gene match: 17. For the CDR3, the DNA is TGTGCCAGCACCCCAAACAGCGGGAGCAGGGAGGGGCAGTACTTC. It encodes CASTPNSGSREGQYF.

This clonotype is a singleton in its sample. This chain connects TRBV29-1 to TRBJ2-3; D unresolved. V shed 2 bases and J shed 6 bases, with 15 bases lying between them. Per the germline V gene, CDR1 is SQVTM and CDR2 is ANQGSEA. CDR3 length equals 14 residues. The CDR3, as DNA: TGCAGCGTTGAACTCCGACGGGCCGGCGATACGCAGTATTTT. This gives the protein CSVELRRAGDTQYF.

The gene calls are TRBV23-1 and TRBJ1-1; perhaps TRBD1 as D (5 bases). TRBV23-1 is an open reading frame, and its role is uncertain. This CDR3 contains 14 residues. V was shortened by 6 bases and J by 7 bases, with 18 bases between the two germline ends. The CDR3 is CASRPGTALREAFF. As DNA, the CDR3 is TGCGCCAGCAGACCCGGGACGGCTCTGCGTGAAGCTTTCTTT.

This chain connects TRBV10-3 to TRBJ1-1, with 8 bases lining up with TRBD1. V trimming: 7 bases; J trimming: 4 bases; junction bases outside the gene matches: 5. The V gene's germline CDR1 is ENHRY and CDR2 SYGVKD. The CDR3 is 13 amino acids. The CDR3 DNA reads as TGTGCCATCAAGGGGACAGGTCTCACTGAAGCTTTCTTT. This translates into CAIKGTGLTEAFF.

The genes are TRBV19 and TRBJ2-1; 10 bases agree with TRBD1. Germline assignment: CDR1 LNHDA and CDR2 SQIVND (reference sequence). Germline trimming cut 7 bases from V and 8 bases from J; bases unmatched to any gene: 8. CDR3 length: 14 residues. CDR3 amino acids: CASTLTGGLDEQFF. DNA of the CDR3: TGTGCCAGTACCTTGACAGGGGGCTTGGATGAGCAGTTCTTC. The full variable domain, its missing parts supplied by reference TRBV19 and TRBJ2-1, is DGGITQSPKYLFRKEGQNVTLSCEQNLNHDAMYWYRQDPGQGLRLIYYSQIVNDFQKGDIAEGYSVSREKKESFPLTVTSAQKNPTAFYLCASTLTGGLDEQFFGPGTRLTVL.

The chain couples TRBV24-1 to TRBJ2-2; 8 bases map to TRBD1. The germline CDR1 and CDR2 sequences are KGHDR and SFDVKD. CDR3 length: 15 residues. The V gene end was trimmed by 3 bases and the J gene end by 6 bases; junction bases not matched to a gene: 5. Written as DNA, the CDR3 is TGTGCCACCAGTGATCCCGGACAGGGACCCGGGGAGCTGTTTTTT. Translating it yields CATSDPGQGPGELFF.

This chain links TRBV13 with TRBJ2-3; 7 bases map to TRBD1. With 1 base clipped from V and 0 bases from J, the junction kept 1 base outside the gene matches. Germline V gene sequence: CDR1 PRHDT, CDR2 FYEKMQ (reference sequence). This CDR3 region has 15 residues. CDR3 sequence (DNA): TGTGCCAGCAGCTTAGAGGGACAGAGCACAGATACGCAGTATTTT. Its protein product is CASSLEGQSTDTQYF.

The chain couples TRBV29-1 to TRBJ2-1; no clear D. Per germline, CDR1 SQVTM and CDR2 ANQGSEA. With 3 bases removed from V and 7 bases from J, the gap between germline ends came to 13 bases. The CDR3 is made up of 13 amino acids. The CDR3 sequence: CSVESGIGNEQFF. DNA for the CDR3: TGCAGCGTTGAGTCGGGCATCGGGAATGAGCAGTTCTTC.

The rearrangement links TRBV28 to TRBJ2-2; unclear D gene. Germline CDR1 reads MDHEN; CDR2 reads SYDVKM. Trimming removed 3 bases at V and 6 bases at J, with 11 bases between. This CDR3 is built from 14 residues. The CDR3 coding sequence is TGTGCCAGCAGTTTTGGTTTGCGTGCCGGGGAGCTGTTTTTT. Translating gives CASSFGLRAGELFF.

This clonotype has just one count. Here the CDR3 reads CASSRGQTNEQYF. In nucleotides, the CDR3 is TGCGCCAGCAGTAGGGGACAGACGAACGAGCAGTACTTC. The rearrangement uses TRBV10-2 and TRBJ2-7, with TRBD1 matching over 7 bases. This CDR3 is built from 13 residues. Germline assignment: CDR1 WSHSY and CDR2 SAAADI. The junction had 6 bases not matched to a gene; V was cut back by 5 bases and J by 5 bases.

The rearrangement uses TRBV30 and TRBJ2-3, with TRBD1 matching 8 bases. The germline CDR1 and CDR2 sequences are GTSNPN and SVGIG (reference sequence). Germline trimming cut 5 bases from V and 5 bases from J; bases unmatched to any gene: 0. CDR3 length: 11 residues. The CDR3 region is CAWDRGDTQYF. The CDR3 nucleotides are TGTGCCTGGGACAGGGGAGATACGCAGTATTTT.

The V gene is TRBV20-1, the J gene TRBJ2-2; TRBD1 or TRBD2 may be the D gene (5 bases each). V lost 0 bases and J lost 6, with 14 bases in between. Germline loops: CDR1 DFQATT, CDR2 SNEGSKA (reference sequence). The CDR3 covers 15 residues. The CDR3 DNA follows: TGCAGTGCTAGAGACCCTCTCCGGGACGCCGGGGAGCTGTTTTTT. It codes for CSARDPLRDAGELFF.

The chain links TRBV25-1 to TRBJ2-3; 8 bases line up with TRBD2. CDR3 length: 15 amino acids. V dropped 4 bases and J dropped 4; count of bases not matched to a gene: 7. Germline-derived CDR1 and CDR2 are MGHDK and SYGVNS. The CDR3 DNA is TGTGCCAGCAGTGTCTCAGCGGGAGTGGCAGATACGCAGTATTTT. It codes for CASSVSAGVADTQYF.

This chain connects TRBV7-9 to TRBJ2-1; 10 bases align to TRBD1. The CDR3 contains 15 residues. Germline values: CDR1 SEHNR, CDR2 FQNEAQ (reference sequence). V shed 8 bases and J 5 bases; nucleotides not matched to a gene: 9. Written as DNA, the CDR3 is TGTGCCAGCTCCTATTGGGACAGGGGTGACAATGAGCAGTTCTTC. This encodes CASSYWDRGDNEQFF.

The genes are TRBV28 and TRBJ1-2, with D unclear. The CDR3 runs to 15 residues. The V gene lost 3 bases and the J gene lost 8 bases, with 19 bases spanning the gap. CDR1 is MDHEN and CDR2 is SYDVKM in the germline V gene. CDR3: CASSFLLTRNGGYTF. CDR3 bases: TGTGCCAGCAGTTTCCTCCTGACAAGGAACGGGGGCTACACCTTC.

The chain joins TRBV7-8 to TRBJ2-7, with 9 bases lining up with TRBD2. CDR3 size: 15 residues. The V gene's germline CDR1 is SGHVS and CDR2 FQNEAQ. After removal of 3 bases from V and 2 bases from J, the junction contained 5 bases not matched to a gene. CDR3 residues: CASSLVAGEPYEQYF. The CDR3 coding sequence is TGTGCCAGCAGCTTGGTAGCGGGGGAGCCCTACGAGCAGTACTTC.

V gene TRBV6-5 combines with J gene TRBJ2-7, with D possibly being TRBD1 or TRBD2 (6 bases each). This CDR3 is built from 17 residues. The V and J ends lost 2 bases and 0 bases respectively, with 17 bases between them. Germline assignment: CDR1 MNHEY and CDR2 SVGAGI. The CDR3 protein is CASSYGGTIRSSYEQYF. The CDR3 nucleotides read TGTGCCAGCAGTTACGGCGGGACAATCCGAAGCTCCTACGAGCAGTACTTC.

This chain's CDR3 is CASSSRDRGRYNEQFF. CDR3 bases: TGTGCCAGCAGTTCCCGGGACAGGGGGCGATACAATGAGCAGTTCTTC. The chain has TRBV12-3 or TRBV12-4 and TRBJ2-1; 12 bases agree with TRBD1. The CDR3 length is 16 residues. After removal of 4 bases from V and 4 bases from J, the junction contained 5 bases not matched to a gene.

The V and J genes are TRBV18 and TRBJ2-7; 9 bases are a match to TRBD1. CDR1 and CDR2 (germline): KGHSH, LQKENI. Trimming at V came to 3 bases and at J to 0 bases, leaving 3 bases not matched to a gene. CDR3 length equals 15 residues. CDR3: CASSPGGQGSYEQYF. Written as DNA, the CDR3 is TGTGCCAGCTCACCGGGGGGACAGGGCTCCTACGAGCAGTACTTC.

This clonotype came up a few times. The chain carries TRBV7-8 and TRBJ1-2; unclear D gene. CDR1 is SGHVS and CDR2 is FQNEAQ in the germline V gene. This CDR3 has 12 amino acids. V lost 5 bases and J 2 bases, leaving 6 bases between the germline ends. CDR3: CASSDINYGYTF. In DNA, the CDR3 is TGTGCCAGCAGCGACATCAACTATGGCTACACCTTC.

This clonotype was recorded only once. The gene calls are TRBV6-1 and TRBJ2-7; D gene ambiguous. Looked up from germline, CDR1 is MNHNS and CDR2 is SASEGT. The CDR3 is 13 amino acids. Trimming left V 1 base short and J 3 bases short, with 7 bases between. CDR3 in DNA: TGTGCCAGCAGTGAAGGGCGGAACTACGAGCAGTACTTC. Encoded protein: CASSEGRNYEQYF.

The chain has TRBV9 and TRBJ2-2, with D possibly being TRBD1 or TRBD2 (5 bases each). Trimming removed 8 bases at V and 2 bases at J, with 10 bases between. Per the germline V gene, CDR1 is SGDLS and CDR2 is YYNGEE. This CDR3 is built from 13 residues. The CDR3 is CASGGGNTGELFF. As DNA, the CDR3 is TGTGCCAGTGGGGGTGGAAACACCGGGGAGCTGTTTTTT.

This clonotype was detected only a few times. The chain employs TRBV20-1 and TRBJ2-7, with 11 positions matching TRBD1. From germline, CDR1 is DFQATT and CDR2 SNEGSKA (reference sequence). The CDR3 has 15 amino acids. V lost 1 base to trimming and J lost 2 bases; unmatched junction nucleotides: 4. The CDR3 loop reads CSARVKDRGPYEQYF. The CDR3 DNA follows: TGCAGTGCTAGAGTAAAGGACAGGGGGCCCTACGAGCAGTACTTC.

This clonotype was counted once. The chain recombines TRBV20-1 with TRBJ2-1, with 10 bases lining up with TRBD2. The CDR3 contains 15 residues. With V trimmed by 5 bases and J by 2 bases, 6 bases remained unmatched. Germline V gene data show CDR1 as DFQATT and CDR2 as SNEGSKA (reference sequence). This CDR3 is CSAPWTSGPYNEQFF. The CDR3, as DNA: TGCAGTGCTCCCTGGACTAGCGGACCCTACAATGAGCAGTTCTTC.

CDR3 sequence reads: CSATPGRGVFQETQYF. The CDR3 DNA is TGCAGTGCTACACCGGGACGGGGGGTTTTCCAAGAGACCCAGTACTTC. The V call is TRBV20-1, the J call TRBJ2-5, with TRBD2 matching over 7 bases. CDR3 length equals 16 residues. Germline lookup yields CDR1 DFQATT and CDR2 SNEGSKA (reference sequence). Trimming took 4 bases from V and 1 from J; bases not matched to a gene: 12.

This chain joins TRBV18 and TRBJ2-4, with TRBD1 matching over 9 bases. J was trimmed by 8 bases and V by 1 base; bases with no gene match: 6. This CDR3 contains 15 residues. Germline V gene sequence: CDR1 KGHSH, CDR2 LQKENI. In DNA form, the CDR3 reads TGTGCCAGCTCACCACACACAGGGGGCGCGGACATTCAGTACTTC. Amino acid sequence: CASSPHTGGADIQYF.

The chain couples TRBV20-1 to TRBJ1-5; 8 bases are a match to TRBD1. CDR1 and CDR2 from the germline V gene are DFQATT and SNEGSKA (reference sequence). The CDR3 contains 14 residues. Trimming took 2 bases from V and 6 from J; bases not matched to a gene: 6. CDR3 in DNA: TGCAGTGCTAGAATGGCCAGGGGGCGTCAGCCCCAGCATTTT. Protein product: CSARMARGRQPQHF.

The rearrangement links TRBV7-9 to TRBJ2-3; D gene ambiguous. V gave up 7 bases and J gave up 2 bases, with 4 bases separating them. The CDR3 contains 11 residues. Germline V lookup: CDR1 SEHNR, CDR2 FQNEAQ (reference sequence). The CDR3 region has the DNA TGTGCCAGCATCGCCACAGATACGCAGTATTTT. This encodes CASIATDTQYF.

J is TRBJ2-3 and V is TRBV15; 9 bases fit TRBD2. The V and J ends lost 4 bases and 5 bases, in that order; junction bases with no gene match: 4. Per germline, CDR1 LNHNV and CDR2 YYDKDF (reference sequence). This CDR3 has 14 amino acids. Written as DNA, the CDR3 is TGTGCCACCAGCACCAGCGGGAGGATAGATACGCAGTATTTT. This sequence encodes CATSTSGRIDTQYF.

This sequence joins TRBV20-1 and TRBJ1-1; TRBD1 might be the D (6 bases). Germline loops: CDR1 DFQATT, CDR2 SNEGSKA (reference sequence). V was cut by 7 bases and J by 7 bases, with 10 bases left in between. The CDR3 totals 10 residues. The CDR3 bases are TGCAGTGGACAGGCGATTGAAGCTTTCTTT. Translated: CSGQAIEAFF.

The CDR3 region is CATSDLADSEQYF. The CDR3, as DNA: TGTGCCACCAGTGATTTGGCGGACAGCGAGCAGTACTTC. V is TRBV24-1 and J is TRBJ2-7; the D gene is possibly TRBD1 (6 bases). Germline-derived CDR1 and CDR2 are KGHDR and SFDVKD. V lost 0 bases, J lost 6 bases, and 8 bases lay in between. This CDR3 spans 13 amino acids.

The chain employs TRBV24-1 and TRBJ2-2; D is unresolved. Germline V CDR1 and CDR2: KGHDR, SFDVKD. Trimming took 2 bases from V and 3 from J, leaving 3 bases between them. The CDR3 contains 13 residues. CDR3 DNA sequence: TGTGCCACCAGTGATTCTGACACCGGGGAGCTGTTTTTT. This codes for CATSDSDTGELFF.